One T cell receptor (beta chain) is described in this entry. The antigen is unknown. The data stem from a study of shared clonotypes between healthy human individuals. Splitting of CD4+ cells produced CD45RA+ naive and CD45RA-negative memory subsets. The CDR3 runs 15 residues. Germline CDR1 reads MDHEN; CDR2 reads SYDVKM. The germline V and J ends were trimmed by 6 bases and 6 bases, with 19 bases remaining between them. Sorted-subset replicate PCR reactions were performed with approximately 0.2 ug DNA, corresponding to tens of thousands of T cell genomes. Clones were sequenced by immunoSEQ multiplex PCR, and TCRdb holds only the in-frame ones, with some missing. The sample has approximately 700,000 clones, around 78% seen once. Study-wide points: Larger estimated richness was generally recorded for naive subsets relative to memory subsets.

This TCR derives from a woman in her twenties or thirties in good health. J is TRBJ2-3 and V is TRBV28; D might be TRBD1 (7 bases). The material sequenced was memory CD4+ T cells sorted from blood. As for subset: CD45RA-negative fraction. CDR3 sequence (DNA): TGTGCCAGCAGCCCTCCAGGGGGAGGAAGGGATACGCAGTATTTT. Residues: CASSPPGGGRDTQYF.